This entry features one T cell receptor (beta chain) sequence. The antigen remains unidentified. This entry comes from a study of OX40 agonist ivuxolimab in advanced cancers. Study summary: As their treatment, patients were administered ivuxolimab, an agonistic anti-OX40 (CD134) antibody. Earlier treatment with anti-PD-1, anti-PD-L1 or anti-CTLA-4 was permitted, and around 36% had received some.

Overall study findings and caveats: The study found that CD8+ T cells averaged more expanded clones than CD4+.

Generated by immunoSEQ multiplex PCR, the TCRdb table keeps only in-frame clones and is missing some. Among over 50,000 clones listed, around 88% were seen once. The CDR3 extends over 13 amino acids. With V trimmed by 2 bases and J by 7 bases, 3 bases remained unmatched. CDR1 and CDR2 (germline): SGHRS, YFSETQ. The sequences come from CD4+ or CD8+ T cells sorted from blood, collected in a trial of the OX40 agonist ivuxolimab. This sequence joins TRBV5-1 and TRBJ2-1; 7 bases line up with TRBD1. The TCR comes from an adult with an advanced solid tumor such as melanoma, head and neck, liver or kidney cancer. CDR3 residues: CASSLVQGNEQFF. The CDR3 DNA is TGCGCCAGCAGCTTAGTACAGGGGAATGAGCAGTTCTTC.